This entry lists 4 T cell receptor beta chains sequenced from one sample in a study of blood T cell repertoires in COVID-19. Clones were read by immunoSEQ multiplex PCR, and TCRdb kept only the in-frame ones, dropping some. Of around 220,000 clones listed, more than 60% are singletons. Material: peripheral blood. These receptor sequences come from a woman aged 40 to 50 with active or convalescent COVID-19.

This chain connects TRBV4-1 to TRBJ1-4, with a possible D match to TRBD1 (5 bases). V was cut by 0 bases and J by 1 base, with 9 bases left in between. CDR1 and CDR2 from the germline V gene are MGHRA and YSYEKL. CDR3 length equals 16 residues. For the CDR3, the DNA is TGCGCCAGCAGCCAAGATGCCCAGGGAACTAATGAAAAACTGTTTTTT. This encodes CASSQDAQGTNEKLFF.

This clone was counted a single time. This chain connects TRBV3-1 (or the pseudogene TRBV3-2) to TRBJ1-2; TRBD1 matches 10 bases. The germline V gene has CDR1 LGHDT and CDR2 YNNKEL (reference sequence). J was trimmed by 7 bases and V by 3 bases; bases with no gene match: 5. This CDR3 contains 14 residues. The CDR3: CASSHRQGASGYTF. In DNA, the CDR3 is TGTGCCAGCAGCCACAGACAGGGGGCGAGTGGCTACACCTTC.

V and J are TRBV5-1 and TRBJ2-1; 7 bases are shared with TRBD1. Trimming took 5 bases from V and 4 from J; bases not matched to a gene: 9. The CDR3 consists of 15 residues. Per the germline V gene, CDR1 is SGHRS and CDR2 is YFSETQ. The CDR3 nucleotides are TGCGCCAGCAGTTTTAGACAGGGTTGGTACAATGAGCAGTTCTTC. Its translation is CASSFRQGWYNEQFF.

The rearrangement joins TRBV5-8 to TRBJ1-6; D is undetermined. V was pared by 0 bases and J by 0 bases, with 7 bases between. The CDR3 runs to 16 residues. CDR1 SGHTS and CDR2 YDEGEE come from the germline V gene. CDR3 bases: TGTGCCAGCAGCTTGGTTGGGAGCTCCTATAATTCACCCCTCCACTTT. This encodes CASSLVGSSYNSPLHF.